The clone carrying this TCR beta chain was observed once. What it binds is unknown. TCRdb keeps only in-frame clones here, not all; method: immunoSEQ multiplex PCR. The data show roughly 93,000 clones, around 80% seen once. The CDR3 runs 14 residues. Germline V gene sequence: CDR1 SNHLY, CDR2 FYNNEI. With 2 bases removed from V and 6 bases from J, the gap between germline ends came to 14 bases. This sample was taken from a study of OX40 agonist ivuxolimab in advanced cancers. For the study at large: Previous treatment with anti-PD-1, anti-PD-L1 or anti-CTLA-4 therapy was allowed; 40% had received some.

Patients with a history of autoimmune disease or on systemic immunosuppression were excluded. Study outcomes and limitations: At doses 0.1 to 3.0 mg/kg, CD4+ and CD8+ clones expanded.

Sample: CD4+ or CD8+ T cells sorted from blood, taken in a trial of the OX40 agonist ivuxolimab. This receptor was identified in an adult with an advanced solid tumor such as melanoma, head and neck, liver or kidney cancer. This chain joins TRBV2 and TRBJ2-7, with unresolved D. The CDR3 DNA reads TGTGCCAGCAGTGAAAACAGAAAGGGTACCGAGCAGTACTTC. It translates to CASSENRKGTEQYF.